The 13 T cell receptor beta chains below were found in one sample sequenced in a study of T cells in Graves' hyperthyroidism and ophthalmopathy. Regions amplified from RNA transcripts were the TCR beta CDR3 regions. HTBI primers drove first-round RT-PCR of the TCR CDR3. TCRdb ran MiXCR on the multiplex PCR reads and lists one entry per CDR3 protein. The data show about 400,000 distinct CDR3 sequences, approximately 15% seen once. The sequenced sample consisted of blood. The source is a woman in her twenties or thirties with Graves' ophthalmopathy.

In its sample, this clonotype was seen many times. The chain links TRBV5-1 to TRBJ2-1; 9 bases match TRBD2. Losses at the gene ends were 0 bases for V and 7 bases for J; bases not matched to a gene: 5. Germline loops: CDR1 SGHRS, CDR2 YFSETQ. This CDR3 comprises 15 residues. Written as DNA, the CDR3 is TGCGCCAGCAGCTTGGTGGCTAGCGGGGTAAATGAGCAGTTCTTC. Protein: CASSLVASGVNEQFF. The whole variable domain, remainder taken from reference TRBV5-1 and TRBJ2-1, is KAGVTQTPRYLIKTRGQQVTLSCSPISGHRSVSWYQQTPGQGLQFLFEYFSETQRNKGNFPGRFSGRQFSNSRSEMNVSTLELGDSALYLCASSLVASGVNEQFFGPGTRLTVL.

In this sample, this clonotype turned up many times. This sequence joins TRBV6-1 and TRBJ1-5; D is possibly TRBD1 (6 bases). The CDR3 spans 14 residues. V was trimmed by 6 bases and J by 6 bases, leaving 15 bases between them. CDR1 is MNHNS and CDR2 is SASEGT in the germline V gene. CDR3 residues: CASSPQGRGQPQHF. The CDR3 coding sequence is TGTGCCAGCAGCCCACAGGGTCGTGGTCAGCCCCAGCATTTT.

This clonotype was counted only a few times. This chain connects TRBV15 to TRBJ2-4, with 9 nucleotides matching TRBD1. Germline V CDR1 and CDR2: LNHNV, YYDKDF (reference sequence). V lost 5 bases to trimming and J lost 7 bases; unmatched junction nucleotides: 15. The CDR3 runs 17 residues. The DNA of the CDR3 is TGTGCCACCAGCCCCGAAATACCCGGGACAGGGAACAACATTCAGTACTTC. Residues: CATSPEIPGTGNNIQYF.

This clonotype was counted many times. The rearrangement uses TRBV20-1 and TRBJ2-7; 11 nucleotides line up with TRBD2. The CDR3 is 14 amino acids. After removal of 3 bases from V and 4 bases from J, the junction contained 5 bases not matched to a gene. The germline gives CDR1 DFQATT, CDR2 SNEGSKA (reference sequence). CDR3 nucleotide sequence: TGCAGTGCTAGGGCTAGCGGGGGGAGTTACGAGCAGTACTTC. It encodes CSARASGGSYEQYF.

This clonotype has more than one count but fewer than ten. The rearrangement links TRBV29-1 to TRBJ1-1; D is possibly TRBD1 (5 bases). V lost 3 bases, J lost 2 bases, and 7 bases lay in between. This CDR3 region has 12 residues. The germline CDR1 and CDR2 sequences are SQVTM and ANQGSEA. Here the CDR3 DNA reads TGCAGCGTTGAGGGACGTAACACTGAAGCTTTCTTT. Protein sequence: CSVEGRNTEAFF.

This clonotype was picked up a small number of times. This chain links TRBV10-3 with TRBJ2-3, with no clear D. Per the germline V gene, CDR1 is ENHRY and CDR2 is SYGVKD. Trimming shortened V by 6 bases and J by 4 bases, and 11 bases separated the two germline ends. The CDR3 consists of 13 residues. CDR3 region: CAISVDASDTQYF. The CDR3 nucleotides are TGTGCCATCAGCGTAGACGCTTCAGATACGCAGTATTTT.

This clonotype was recorded at least ten times. V is TRBV24-1 and J is TRBJ1-5; D gene ambiguous. The CDR3 runs 15 residues. In germline, CDR1 is KGHDR, CDR2 SFDVKD. V was cut by 6 bases and J by 7 bases, with 18 bases left in between. CDR3 sequence (DNA): TGTGCCACCAGTCCCCCTGGGCCTTCGAACCAGCCCCAGCATTTT. Encoded protein: CATSPPGPSNQPQHF.

The chain is built from TRBV7-2 and TRBJ2-5, with 10 positions matching TRBD2. Trimming at V came to 2 bases and at J to 2 bases, leaving 5 bases not matched to a gene. The CDR3 extends over 16 amino acids. Germline V gene data show CDR1 as SGHTA and CDR2 as FQGNSA. CDR3 region: CASSLRVAGGQETQYF. The DNA for the CDR3 is TGTGCCAGCAGCTTAAGGGTAGCGGGGGGTCAAGAGACCCAGTACTTC.

Ten or more counts support this clonotype. The chain joins TRBV7-9 to TRBJ2-6; maybe TRBD1 (6 bases). The V and J ends lost 4 bases and 3 bases respectively, with 10 bases between them. Germline loops: CDR1 SEHNR, CDR2 FQNEAQ (reference sequence). The CDR3 runs to 15 residues. CDR3 protein: CASSSTGFGANVLTF. In DNA form, the CDR3 reads TGTGCCAGCAGCTCAACAGGGTTTGGGGCCAACGTCCTGACTTTC.

In this sample, this clonotype turned up many times. V usage is TRBV11-2 and J usage is TRBJ2-1; 9 bases match TRBD1. This CDR3 is 11 amino acids long. Per germline, CDR1 SGHAT and CDR2 FQNNGV. The ends lost 8 bases at V and 10 bases at J; junction bases unmatched: 3. CDR3 amino acids: CASQQGAEQFF. CDR3 coding DNA: TGTGCCAGCCAACAGGGGGCCGAGCAGTTCTTC.

This clonotype has at least ten counts. The J gene is TRBJ2-3, the V gene TRBV3-1; 9 bases agree with TRBD2. Trimming cost V 4 bases and J 6 bases; bases outside gene matches: 11. The CDR3 runs 16 residues. Looked up from germline, CDR1 is LGHDT and CDR2 is YNNKEL (reference sequence). CDR3 loop: CASSLTGTSSGDTQYF. The CDR3 DNA reads as TGTGCCAGCAGCCTAACCGGGACTAGCTCCGGGGATACGCAGTATTTT.

This clonotype has ten or more counts. This chain joins TRBV27 and TRBJ1-2, with a weak D call TRBD1 (5 bases). V was cut by 6 bases and J by 4 bases, with 15 bases left in between. Germline V gene lookup returns CDR1 MNHEY and CDR2 SMNVEV (reference sequence). The CDR3 totals 14 residues. The CDR3 coding sequence is TGTGCCAGCAGGGTGGGCAGGGTCCCCTATGGCTACACCTTC. This encodes CASRVGRVPYGYTF.

This clonotype occurred many times. V is TRBV2 and J is TRBJ2-5; no clear D gene. Trimming cost V 6 bases and J 3 bases, with 23 bases left between them. The CDR3 length is 17 residues. In germline, CDR1 is SNHLY, CDR2 FYNNEI. The CDR3 bases are TGTGCCAGCAGACTGAGGTCATCATGGACGGATAAAGAGACCCAGTACTTC. Protein product: CASRLRSSWTDKETQYF.